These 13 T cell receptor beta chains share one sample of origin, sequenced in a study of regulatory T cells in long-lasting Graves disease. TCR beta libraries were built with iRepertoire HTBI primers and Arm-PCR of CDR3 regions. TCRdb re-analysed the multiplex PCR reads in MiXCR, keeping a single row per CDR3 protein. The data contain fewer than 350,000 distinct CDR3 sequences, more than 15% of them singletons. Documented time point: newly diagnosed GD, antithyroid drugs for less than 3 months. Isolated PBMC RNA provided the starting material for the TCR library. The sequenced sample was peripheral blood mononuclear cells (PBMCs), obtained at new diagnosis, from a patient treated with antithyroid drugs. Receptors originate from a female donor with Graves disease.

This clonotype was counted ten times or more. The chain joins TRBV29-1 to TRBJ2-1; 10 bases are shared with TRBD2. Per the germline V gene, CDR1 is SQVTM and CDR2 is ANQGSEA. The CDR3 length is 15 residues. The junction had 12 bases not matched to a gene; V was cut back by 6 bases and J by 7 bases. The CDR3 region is CSVAVPSGSVNEQFF. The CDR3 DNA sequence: TGCAGCGTCGCCGTCCCTAGCGGGAGCGTTAATGAGCAGTTCTTC.

In nucleotides, the CDR3 is TGTGCCAGCCTCGGAGGGGGCGGCAACACATATGGCTACACCTTC. Amino acid sequence: CASLGGGGNTYGYTF. The V call is TRBV27, the J call TRBJ1-2; 7 bases are a match to TRBD1. This CDR3 has 15 residues. Per germline, CDR1 MNHEY and CDR2 SMNVEV (reference sequence). Unmatched junction bases numbered 14, after V lost 8 bases and J lost 5 bases.

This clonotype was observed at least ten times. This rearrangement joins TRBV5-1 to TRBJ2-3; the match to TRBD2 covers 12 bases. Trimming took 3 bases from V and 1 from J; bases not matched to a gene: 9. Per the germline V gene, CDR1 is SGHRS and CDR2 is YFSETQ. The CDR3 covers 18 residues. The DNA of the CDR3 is TGCGCCAGCAGCTCGCGGACTAGCGGGAATAGTCGCACAGATACGCAGTATTTT. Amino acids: CASSSRTSGNSRTDTQYF.

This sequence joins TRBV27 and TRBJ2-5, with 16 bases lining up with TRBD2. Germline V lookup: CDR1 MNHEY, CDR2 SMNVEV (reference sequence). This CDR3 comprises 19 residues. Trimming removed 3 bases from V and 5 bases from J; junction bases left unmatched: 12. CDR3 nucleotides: TGTGCCAGCAGTTTTGGCGGGACTAGCGGGAGGGCCAATATGGAGACCCAGTACTTC. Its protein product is CASSFGGTSGRANMETQYF.

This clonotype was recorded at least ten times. CDR3 in amino acids: CASSLDTSVYEQYF. The CDR3 DNA sequence: TGTGCCAGCAGCTTGGATACTAGCGTTTACGAGCAGTACTTC. J is TRBJ2-7 and V is TRBV5-6; 7 bases line up with TRBD2. Trimming at V came to 0 bases and at J to 4 bases, leaving 4 bases not matched to a gene. The CDR3 has 14 residues. Germline V gene data show CDR1 as SGHDT and CDR2 as YYEEEE.

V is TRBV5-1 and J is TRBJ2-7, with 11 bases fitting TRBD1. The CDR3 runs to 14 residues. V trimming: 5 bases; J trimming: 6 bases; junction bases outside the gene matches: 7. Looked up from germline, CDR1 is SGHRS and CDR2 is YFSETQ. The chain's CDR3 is CASRTGQGAFEQYF. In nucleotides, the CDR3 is TGCGCCAGCAGGACCGGACAGGGGGCTTTCGAGCAGTACTTC.

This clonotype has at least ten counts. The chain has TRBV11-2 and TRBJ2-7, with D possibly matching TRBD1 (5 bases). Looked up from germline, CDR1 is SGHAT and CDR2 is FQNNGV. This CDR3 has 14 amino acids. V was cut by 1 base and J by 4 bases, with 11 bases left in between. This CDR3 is CASSLGAGLYEQYF. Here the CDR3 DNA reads TGTGCCAGCAGCTTAGGCGCAGGGCTATACGAGCAGTACTTC.

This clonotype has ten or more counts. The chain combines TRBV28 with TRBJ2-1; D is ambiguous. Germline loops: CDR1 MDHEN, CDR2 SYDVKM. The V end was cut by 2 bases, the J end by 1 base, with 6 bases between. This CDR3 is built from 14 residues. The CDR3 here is CASSLLTSYNEQFF. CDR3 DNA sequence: TGTGCCAGCAGTTTACTGACGTCCTACAATGAGCAGTTCTTC.

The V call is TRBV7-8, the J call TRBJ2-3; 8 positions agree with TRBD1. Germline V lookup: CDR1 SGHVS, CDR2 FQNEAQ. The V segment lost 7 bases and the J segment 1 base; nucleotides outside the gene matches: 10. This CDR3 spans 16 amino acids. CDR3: CASIKQGTGRTDTQYF. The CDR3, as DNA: TGTGCCAGCATCAAACAAGGGACAGGACGCACAGATACGCAGTATTTT.

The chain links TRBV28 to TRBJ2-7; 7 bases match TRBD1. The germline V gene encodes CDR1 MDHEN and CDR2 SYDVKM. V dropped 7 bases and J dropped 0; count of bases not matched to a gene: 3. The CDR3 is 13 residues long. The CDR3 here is CASNDRASYEQYF. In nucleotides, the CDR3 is TGTGCCAGCAACGACAGGGCCTCCTACGAGCAGTACTTC.

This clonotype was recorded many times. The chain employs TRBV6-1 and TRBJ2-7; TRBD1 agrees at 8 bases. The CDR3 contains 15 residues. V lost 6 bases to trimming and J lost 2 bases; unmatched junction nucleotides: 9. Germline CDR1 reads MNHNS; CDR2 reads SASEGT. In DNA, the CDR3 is TGTGCCAGCAGGGAGCCCGGGACAGGAACCTACGAGCAGTACTTC. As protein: CASREPGTGTYEQYF.

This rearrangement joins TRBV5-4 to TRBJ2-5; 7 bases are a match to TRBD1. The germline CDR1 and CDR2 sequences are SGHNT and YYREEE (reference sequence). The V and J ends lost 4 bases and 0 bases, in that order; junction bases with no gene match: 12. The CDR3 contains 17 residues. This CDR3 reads CASSPRRTGINQETQYF. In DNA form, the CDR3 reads TGTGCCAGCAGCCCTCGTCGGACAGGAATTAACCAAGAGACCCAGTACTTC.

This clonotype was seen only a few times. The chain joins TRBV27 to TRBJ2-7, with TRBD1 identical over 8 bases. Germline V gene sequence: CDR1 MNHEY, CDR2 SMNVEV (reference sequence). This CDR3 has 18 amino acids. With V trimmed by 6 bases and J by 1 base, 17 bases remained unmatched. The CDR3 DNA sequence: TGTGCCAGCAGGATCCGGGACAGGACAGTTTGGCGTTCCTACGAGCAGTACTTC. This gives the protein CASRIRDRTVWRSYEQYF.